This T cell receptor (beta chain) was identified during a study of shared clonotypes between healthy human individuals. Data came from immunoSEQ multiplex PCR; TCRdb stores just in-frame clones and leaves some out. The sample includes approximately 320,000 clones, about 74% of them seen just once. The sample taken for sequencing was memory CD4+ T cells sorted from blood. Subset indicated: CD45RA-negative fraction. This TCR derives from a man aged 25-45 years in good health.

This chain's CDR3 is CASSTGKGNNYGYTF. CDR3 nucleotides: TGTGCCAGCTCAACGGGAAAAGGGAACAACTATGGCTACACCTTC. The chain joins TRBV18 to TRBJ1-2; no clear D gene. Trimming took off 5 bases at V and 2 bases at J, with 15 bases between the two ends. CDR1 KGHSH and CDR2 LQKENI come from the germline V gene. The CDR3 consists of 15 residues.